These 10 T cell receptor beta chains were sequenced from one sample in a study of PD-1 blockade in mismatch repair-deficient tumors. The data were produced by immunoSEQ multiplex PCR, yet TCRdb's version contains in-frame clones alone and is incomplete. The data show around 38,000 clones, with roughly 77% seen just once and about 23% held by the top ten. Sequenced material: peripheral blood, taken 4 weeks after starting pembrolizumab. The origin of the receptors is an adult with mismatch repair-deficient cancer.

This clone came up once. The chain carries TRBV6-1 and TRBJ2-5; TRBD1 matches 7 bases. The germline CDR1 and CDR2 sequences are MNHNS and SASEGT. The CDR3 totals 12 residues. V was pared by 11 bases and J by 4 bases, with 7 bases of the junction left unmatched. The CDR3 reads CACRDSSETQYF. The CDR3, as DNA: TGTGCCTGCCGGGACAGTTCAGAGACCCAGTACTTC.

V and J are TRBV5-1 and TRBJ2-1, with D perhaps given as TRBD1 or TRBD2 (5 bases each). The CDR3 is 14 residues long. V shed 0 bases and J shed 10 bases, with 14 bases lying between them. The germline gives CDR1 SGHRS, CDR2 YFSETQ. CDR3 DNA sequence: TGCGCCAGCAGCTTGGGGGACCTCTCCAAGGAGCAGTTCTTC. Translated: CASSLGDLSKEQFF.

This chain connects TRBV6-1 to TRBJ2-7; 16 bases match TRBD2. V was clipped by 1 base and J by 4 bases; unmatched bases: 1. There are 16 residues in the CDR3. Germline V CDR1 and CDR2: MNHNS, SASEGT. CDR3 loop: CASSEEGLAGGYEQYF. The DNA of the CDR3 is TGTGCCAGCAGTGAAGAGGGACTAGCGGGAGGGTACGAGCAGTACTTC.

The V and J genes are TRBV5-1 and TRBJ2-7; no clear D. The germline V and J ends were trimmed by 0 bases and 4 bases, with 5 bases remaining between them. CDR1 is SGHRS, CDR2 YFSETQ, per germline. The CDR3 length is 12 residues. The CDR3 DNA is TGCGCCAGCAGCTTGGACCGGTACGAGCAGTACTTC. It is translated as CASSLDRYEQYF. The complete variable domain, with remaining parts taken from reference TRBV5-1 and TRBJ2-7, reads KAGVTQTPRYLIKTRGQQVTLSCSPISGHRSVSWYQQTPGQGLQFLFEYFSETQRNKGNFPGRFSGRQFSNSRSEMNVSTLELGDSALYLCASSLDRYEQYFGPGTRLTVT.

In nucleotides, the CDR3 is TGTGCCAGCAGCCTCCGGGTAGCGGGTCAAGAGACCCAGTACTTC. Translated, it gives CASSLRVAGQETQYF. The chain joins TRBV5-4 to TRBJ2-5, with 7 bases lining up with TRBD2. Germline assignment: CDR1 SGHNT and CDR2 YYREEE (reference sequence). CDR3 length: 15 residues. J was trimmed by 2 bases and V by 4 bases; bases with no gene match: 8.

This clone turned up a few times. The chain carries TRBV6-1 and TRBJ1-3; no definite D call. The CDR3 spans 15 residues. The V end lost 0 bases, the J end lost 3 bases, and 9 bases lay between the germline ends. The germline CDR1 and CDR2 sequences are MNHNS and SASEGT. The CDR3 DNA reads TGTGCCAGCAGTGAAGCGCAAGTGGGTGGAAACACCATATATTTT. It encodes CASSEAQVGGNTIYF.

This clone was seen a few times. This chain links TRBV7-3 with TRBJ1-3; D unclear. The germline V gene encodes CDR1 SGHTA and CDR2 FQGTGA. This CDR3 region has 15 residues. Trimming shortened V by 1 base and J by 0 bases, and 7 bases separated the two germline ends. CDR3 protein: CASSLIQSSGNTIYF. CDR3 nucleotides: TGTGCCAGCAGCTTAATACAGAGCTCTGGAAACACCATATATTTT. Complete variable domain (other parts from reference TRBV7-3 and TRBJ1-3): GAGVSQTPSNKVTEKGKYVELRCDPISGHTALYWYRQSLGQGPEFLIYFQGTGAADDSGLPNDRFFAVRPEGSVSTLKIQRTERGDSAVYLCASSLIQSSGNTIYFGEGSWLTVV.

A single count supports this clone. The gene calls are TRBV7-6 and TRBJ2-5, with a weak D call TRBD2 (6 bases). The CDR3 runs 16 residues. V was pared by 3 bases and J by 4 bases, with 18 bases between. Germline lookup yields CDR1 SGHVS and CDR2 FNYEAQ. The CDR3 nucleotides read TGTGCCAGCAGCTTTGGTTATGAGGGGACTCCAGAGACCCAGTACTTC. Protein product: CASSFGYEGTPETQYF.

This sequence joins TRBV7-9 and TRBJ1-3; D is unclear. This CDR3 has 12 amino acids. Trimming took off 0 bases at V and 4 bases at J, with 1 base between the two ends. Germline CDR1 is SEHNR and CDR2 is FQNEAQ (reference sequence). The CDR3 coding sequence is TGTGCCAGCAGCTTAGCGGGAAACACCATATATTTT. This sequence encodes CASSLAGNTIYF.

CDR3 DNA: TGTGCCAGCAGTACCGACGTGGGGACTGAAGCTTTCTTT. This codes for CASSTDVGTEAFF. This chain links TRBV11-3 with TRBJ1-1, with D hard to call. From germline, CDR1 is SGHNT and CDR2 YENEEA. V gave up 6 bases and J gave up 5 bases, with 13 bases separating them. The CDR3 has 13 amino acids. Together with reference TRBV11-3 and TRBJ1-1, the CDR3 gives the full variable domain: EAGVVQSPRYKIIEKKQPVAFWCNPISGHNTLYWYLQNLGQGPELLIRYENEEAVDDSQLPKDRFSAERLKGVDSTLKIQPAELGDSAVYLCASSTDVGTEAFFGQGTRLTVV.